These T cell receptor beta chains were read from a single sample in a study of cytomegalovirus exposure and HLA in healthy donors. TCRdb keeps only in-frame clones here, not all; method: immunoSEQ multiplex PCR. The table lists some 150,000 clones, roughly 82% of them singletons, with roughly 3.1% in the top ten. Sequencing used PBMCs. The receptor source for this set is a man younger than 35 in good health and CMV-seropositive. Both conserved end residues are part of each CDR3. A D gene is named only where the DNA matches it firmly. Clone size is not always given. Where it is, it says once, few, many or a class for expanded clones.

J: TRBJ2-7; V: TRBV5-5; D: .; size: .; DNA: TGTGCCAGCAGCTGGAGGACGGACGAGCAGTACTTC; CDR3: CASSWRTDEQYF
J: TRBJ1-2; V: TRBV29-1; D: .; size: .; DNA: TGCAGCGCCAGAATGGGGGCTGACTATGGCTACACCTTC; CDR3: CSARMGADYGYTF
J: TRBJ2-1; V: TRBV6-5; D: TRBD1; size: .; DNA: TGTGCCAGCAGTTGGACAGGGGGCATCAATGAGCAGTTCTTC; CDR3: CASSWTGGINEQFF
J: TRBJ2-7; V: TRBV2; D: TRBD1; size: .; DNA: TGTGCCAGCAGTTATCCTCGGGACAGTAGCTACGAGCAGTACTTC; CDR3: CASSYPRDSSYEQYF
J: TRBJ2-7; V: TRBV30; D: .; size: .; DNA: TGTGCCTGGGGGACTGGCGGGCTGGACTACGAGCAGTACTTC; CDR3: CAWGTGGLDYEQYF
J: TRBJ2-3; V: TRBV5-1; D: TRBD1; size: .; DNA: TGCGCCAGCAGCGGAATAATGGACAGGGAAGGCGCAGATACGCAGTATTTT; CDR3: CASSGIMDREGADTQYF
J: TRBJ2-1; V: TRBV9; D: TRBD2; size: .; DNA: TGTGCCAGCAGCGTAGTTGGGGCTAGCGGGAGGCTCTACAATGAGCAGTTCTTC; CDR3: CASSVVGASGRLYNEQFF
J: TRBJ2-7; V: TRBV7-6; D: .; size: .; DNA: TGTGCCAGCAGCTTATTCCCGGGTGATGTTAGCTACGAGCAGTACTTC; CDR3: CASSLFPGDVSYEQYF
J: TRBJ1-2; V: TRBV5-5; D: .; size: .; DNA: TGTGCCAGCAGCTTTGATCCGGGGGAGACAGCTAACTATGGCTACACCTTC; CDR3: CASSFDPGETANYGYTF
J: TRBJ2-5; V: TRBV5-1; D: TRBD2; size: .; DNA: TGCGCCAGCAGCCCCGGACTAGCGGGAGTTCAAGAGACCCAGTACTTC; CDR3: CASSPGLAGVQETQYF
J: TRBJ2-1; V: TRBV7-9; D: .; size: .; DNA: TGTGCCAGCAGCTTTGTTAACAATGAGCAGTTCTTC; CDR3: CASSFVNNEQFF
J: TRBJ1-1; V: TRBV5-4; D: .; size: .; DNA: TGTGCCAGCAGCTTGGGCCACATGAACACTGAAGCTTTCTTT; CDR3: CASSLGHMNTEAFF
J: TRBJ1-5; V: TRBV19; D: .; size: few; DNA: TGTGCCAGTAGTATAGGGACACCTAATCAGCCCCAGCATTTT; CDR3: CASSIGTPNQPQHF
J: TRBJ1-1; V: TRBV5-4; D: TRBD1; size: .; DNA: TGTGCCAGCAGCTCATCCGGACAGGGGAACACTGAAGCTTTCTTT; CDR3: CASSSSGQGNTEAFF
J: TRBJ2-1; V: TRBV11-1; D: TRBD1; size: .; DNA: TGTGCCAGCAGCTTCGACAGGGGGCTCTACAATGAGCAGTTCTTC; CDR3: CASSFDRGLYNEQFF
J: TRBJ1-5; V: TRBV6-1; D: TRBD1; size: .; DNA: TGTGCCAGCAGTGAACCGGGACAGGTCATCAATCAGCCCCAGCATTTT; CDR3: CASSEPGQVINQPQHF
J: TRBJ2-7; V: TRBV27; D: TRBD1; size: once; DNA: TGTGCCAGCAGTTTACAGGGGGCAAACACCTACGAGCAGTACTTC; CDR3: CASSLQGANTYEQYF
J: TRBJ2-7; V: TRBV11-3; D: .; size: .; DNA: TGTGCCAGCAGCTTAGATCGCAGTGCCTACGAGCAGTACTTC; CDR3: CASSLDRSAYEQYF
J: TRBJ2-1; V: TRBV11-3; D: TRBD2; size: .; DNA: TGTGCCAGCAGCGAACAGACTAGCGGGTACGGTGAGCAGTTCTTC; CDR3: CASSEQTSGYGEQFF
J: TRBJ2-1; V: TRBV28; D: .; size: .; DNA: TGTGCCAGCAGGGGGGCGGGTGAGCAGTTCTTC; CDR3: CASRGAGEQFF
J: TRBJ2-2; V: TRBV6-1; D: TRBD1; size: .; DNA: TGTGCCAGCAGGCGACAGGGGTGGCCCGGGGAGCTGTTTTTT; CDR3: CASRRQGWPGELFF
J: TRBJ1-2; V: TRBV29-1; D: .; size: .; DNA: TGCAGCGTTGAAGCCCGACACCGCTATGGCTACACCTTC; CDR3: CSVEARHRYGYTF
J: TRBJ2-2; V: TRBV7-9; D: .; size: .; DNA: TGTGCCAGCAGCCCTATCGGGGCCGGGGAGCTGTTTTTT; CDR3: CASSPIGAGELFF
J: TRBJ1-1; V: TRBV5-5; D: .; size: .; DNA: TGTGCCAGCAGTGAGGGGACAAACACTGAAGCTTTCTTT; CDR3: CASSEGTNTEAFF
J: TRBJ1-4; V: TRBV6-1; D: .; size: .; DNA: TGTGCCAGCAGTTCTTCTGGCCTTTTTTTT; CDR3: CASSSSGLFF
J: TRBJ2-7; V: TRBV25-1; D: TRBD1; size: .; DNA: TGTGCCAGCAGTGCACCGCCGGGACAGGCCTCCTACGAGCAGTACTTC; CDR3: CASSAPPGQASYEQYF